This TCR beta chain was recovered during a study of shared clonotypes between healthy human individuals. The trim removed 7 bases at V and 0 bases at J, leaving 9 bases unmatched. CDR3 length equals 17 residues. Germline values: CDR1 LNHDA, CDR2 SQIVND (reference sequence). Profiling relied on immunoSEQ multiplex PCR, and the TCRdb table lists in-frame clones only, not all of them. This table has some 2.1 million clones, roughly 95% appearing once. Naivety among CD8 cells was defined by CD45RO negativity and positive CCR7 selection, thereby excluding terminally differentiated effector memory CD45RA+ cells.

The chain carries TRBV19 and TRBJ2-2; 9 bases are shared with TRBD2. The sequence derives from a man between 18 and 35 years old in good health. The source material was naive CD8+ T cells sorted from blood. In nucleotides, the CDR3 is TGTGCCAGTAAAGCCCCGGGACTAGCAGCGAACACCGGGGAGCTGTTTTTT. The encoded protein is CASKAPGLAANTGELFF.